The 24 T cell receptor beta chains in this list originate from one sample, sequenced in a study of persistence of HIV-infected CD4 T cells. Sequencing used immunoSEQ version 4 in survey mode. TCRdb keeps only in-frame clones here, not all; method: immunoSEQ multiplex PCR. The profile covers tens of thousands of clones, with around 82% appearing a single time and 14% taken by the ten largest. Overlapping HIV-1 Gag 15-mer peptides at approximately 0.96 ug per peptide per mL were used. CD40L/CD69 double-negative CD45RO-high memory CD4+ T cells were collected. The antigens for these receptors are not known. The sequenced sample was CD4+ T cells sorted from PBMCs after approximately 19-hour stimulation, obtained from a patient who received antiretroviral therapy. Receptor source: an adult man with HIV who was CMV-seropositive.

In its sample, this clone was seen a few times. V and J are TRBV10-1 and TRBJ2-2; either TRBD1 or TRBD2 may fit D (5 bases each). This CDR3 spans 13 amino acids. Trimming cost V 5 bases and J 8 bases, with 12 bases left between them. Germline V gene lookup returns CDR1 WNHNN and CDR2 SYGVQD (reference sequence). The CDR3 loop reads CASSQRGAGELFF. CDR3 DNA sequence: TGCGCCAGCAGTCAAAGAGGGGCAGGGGAGCTGTTTTTT.

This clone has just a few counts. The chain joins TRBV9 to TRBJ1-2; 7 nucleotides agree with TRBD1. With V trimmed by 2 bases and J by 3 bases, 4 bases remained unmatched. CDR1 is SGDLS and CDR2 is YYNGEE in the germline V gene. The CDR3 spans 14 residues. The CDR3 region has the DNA TGTGCCAGCAGCGTGACCGGGACAGACTATGGCTACACCTTC. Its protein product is CASSVTGTDYGYTF.

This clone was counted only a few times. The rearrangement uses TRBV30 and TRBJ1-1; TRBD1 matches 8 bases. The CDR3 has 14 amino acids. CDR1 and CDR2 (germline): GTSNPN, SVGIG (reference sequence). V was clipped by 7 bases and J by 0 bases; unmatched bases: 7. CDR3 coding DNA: TGTGCCTTGAGGACAGGGTGGATGAACACTGAAGCTTTCTTT. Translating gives CALRTGWMNTEAFF.

The CDR3 DNA reads TGTGCCTGCGGACAGGGGGTAGTGATTAATTCACCCCTCCACTTT. It yields the protein CACGQGVVINSPLHF. This rearrangement joins TRBV6-5 to TRBJ1-6, with 10 bases fitting TRBD1. This CDR3 comprises 15 residues. Germline-derived CDR1 and CDR2 are MNHEY and SVGAGI. J was trimmed by 6 bases and V by 11 bases; bases with no gene match: 10.

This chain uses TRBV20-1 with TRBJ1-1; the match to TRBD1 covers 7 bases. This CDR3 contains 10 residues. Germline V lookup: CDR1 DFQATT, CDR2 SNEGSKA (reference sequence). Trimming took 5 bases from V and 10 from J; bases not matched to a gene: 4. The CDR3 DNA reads TGCAGTGCTCGCCGGGACAGAGCTTTCTTT. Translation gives CSARRDRAFF.

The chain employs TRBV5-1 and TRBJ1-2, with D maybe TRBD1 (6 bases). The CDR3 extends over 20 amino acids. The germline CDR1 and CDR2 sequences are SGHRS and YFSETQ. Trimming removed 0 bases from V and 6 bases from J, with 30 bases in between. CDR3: CASSLGRRRGRSGASNGYTF. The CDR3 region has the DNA TGCGCCAGCAGCTTGGGGCGCCGGAGGGGTCGGTCAGGGGCTTCCAATGGCTACACCTTC. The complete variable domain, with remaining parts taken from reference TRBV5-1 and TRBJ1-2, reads KAGVTQTPRYLIKTRGQQVTLSCSPISGHRSVSWYQQTPGQGLQFLFEYFSETQRNKGNFPGRFSGRQFSNSRSEMNVSTLELGDSALYLCASSLGRRRGRSGASNGYTFGSGTRLTVV.

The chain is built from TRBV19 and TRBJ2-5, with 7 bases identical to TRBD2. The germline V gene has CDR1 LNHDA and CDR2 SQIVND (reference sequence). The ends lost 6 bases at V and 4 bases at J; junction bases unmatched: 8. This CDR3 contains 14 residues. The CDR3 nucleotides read TGTGCCAGTAGCTCGACTAGCAGGGCAGAGACCCAGTACTTC. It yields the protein CASSSTSRAETQYF.

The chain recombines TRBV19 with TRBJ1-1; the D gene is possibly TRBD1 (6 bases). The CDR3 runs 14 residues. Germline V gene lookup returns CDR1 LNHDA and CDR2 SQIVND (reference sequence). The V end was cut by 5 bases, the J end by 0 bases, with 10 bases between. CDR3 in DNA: TGTGCCAGTAGTTGGGCAGGGGTGAACACTGAAGCTTTCTTT. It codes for CASSWAGVNTEAFF.

The CDR3 nucleotides read TGTGCCACCGCACCCGGAAACACCATATATTTT. It specifies CATAPGNTIYF. The V gene is TRBV10-3, the J gene TRBJ1-3; no clear D. Per the germline V gene, CDR1 is ENHRY and CDR2 is SYGVKD. This CDR3 has 11 residues. The germline V and J ends were trimmed by 10 bases and 4 bases, with 8 bases remaining between them.

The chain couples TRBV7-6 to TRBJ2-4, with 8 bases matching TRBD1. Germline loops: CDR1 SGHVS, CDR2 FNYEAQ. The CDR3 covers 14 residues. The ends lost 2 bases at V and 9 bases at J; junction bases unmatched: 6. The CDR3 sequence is CASSLSGTGSIQYF. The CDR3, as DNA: TGTGCCAGCAGCTTATCCGGGACAGGTAGCATTCAGTACTTC.

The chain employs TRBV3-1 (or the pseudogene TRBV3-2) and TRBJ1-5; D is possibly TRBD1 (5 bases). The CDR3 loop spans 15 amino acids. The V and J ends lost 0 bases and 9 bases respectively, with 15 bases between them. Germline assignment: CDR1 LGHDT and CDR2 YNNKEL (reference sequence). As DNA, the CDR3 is TGTGCCAGCAGCCAAGATAAGGAGGGGTACGGGCCCCAGCATTTT. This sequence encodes CASSQDKEGYGPQHF.

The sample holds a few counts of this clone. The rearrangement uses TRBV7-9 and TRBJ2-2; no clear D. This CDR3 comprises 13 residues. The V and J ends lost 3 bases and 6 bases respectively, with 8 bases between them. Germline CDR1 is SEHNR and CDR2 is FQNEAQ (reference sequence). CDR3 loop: CASSFWGAGELFF. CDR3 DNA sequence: TGTGCCAGCAGCTTTTGGGGTGCCGGGGAGCTGTTTTTT. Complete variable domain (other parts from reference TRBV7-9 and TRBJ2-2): DTGVSQNPRHKITKRGQNVTFRCDPISEHNRLYWYRQTLGQGPEFLTYFQNEAQLEKSRLLSDRFSAERPKGSFSTLEIQRTEQGDSAMYLCASSFWGAGELFFGEGSRLTVL.

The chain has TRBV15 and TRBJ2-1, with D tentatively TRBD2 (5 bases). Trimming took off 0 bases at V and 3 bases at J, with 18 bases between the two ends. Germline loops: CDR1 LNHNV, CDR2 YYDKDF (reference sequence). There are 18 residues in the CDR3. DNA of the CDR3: TGTGCCACCAGCAGAGATACGGGGTCTTATGTATTCTACAATGAGCAGTTCTTC. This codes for CATSRDTGSYVFYNEQFF.

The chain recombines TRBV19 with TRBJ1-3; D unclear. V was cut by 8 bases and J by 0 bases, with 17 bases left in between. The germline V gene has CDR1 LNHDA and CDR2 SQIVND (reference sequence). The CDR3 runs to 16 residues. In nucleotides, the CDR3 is TGTGCCAGTGTACCACCAGGCTTCTACTCTGGAAACACCATATATTTT. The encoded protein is CASVPPGFYSGNTIYF.

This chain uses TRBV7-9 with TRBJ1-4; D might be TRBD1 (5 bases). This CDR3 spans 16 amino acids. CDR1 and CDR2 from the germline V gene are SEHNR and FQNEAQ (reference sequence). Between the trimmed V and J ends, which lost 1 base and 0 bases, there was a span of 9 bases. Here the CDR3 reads CASSLGGSATNEKLFF. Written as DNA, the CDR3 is TGTGCCAGCAGCTTAGGGGGGAGCGCAACTAATGAAAAACTGTTTTTT.

CDR3 residues: CASSVGGTGTVAFF. As DNA, the CDR3 is TGTGCCAGCAGCGTAGGGGGGACGGGCACCGTAGCTTTCTTT. The rearrangement uses TRBV9 and TRBJ1-1, with TRBD1 as a possible D gene (5 bases). The germline gives CDR1 SGDLS, CDR2 YYNGEE. Trimming pared 0 bases from V and 10 bases from J, leaving 16 bases between. The CDR3 has 14 amino acids.

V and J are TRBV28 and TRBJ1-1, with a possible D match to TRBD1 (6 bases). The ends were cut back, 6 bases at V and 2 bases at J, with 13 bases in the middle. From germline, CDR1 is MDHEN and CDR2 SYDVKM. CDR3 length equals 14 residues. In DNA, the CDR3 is TGTGCCAGCAGCCCTCCGGGACACAACACTGAAGCTTTCTTT. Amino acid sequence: CASSPPGHNTEAFF. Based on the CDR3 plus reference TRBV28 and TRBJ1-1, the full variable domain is DVKVTQSSRYLVKRTGEKVFLECVQDMDHENMFWYRQDPGLGLRLIYFSYDVKMKEKGDIPEGYSVSREKKERFSLILESASTNQTSMYLCASSPPGHNTEAFFGQGTRLTVV.

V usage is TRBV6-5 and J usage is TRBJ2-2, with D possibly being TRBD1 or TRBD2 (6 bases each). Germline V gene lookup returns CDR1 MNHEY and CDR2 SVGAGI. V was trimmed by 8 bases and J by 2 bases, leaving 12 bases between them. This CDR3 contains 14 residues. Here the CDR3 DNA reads TGTGCCAGCCGGGGGCAGGTCAACACCGGGGAGCTGTTTTTT. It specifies CASRGQVNTGELFF.

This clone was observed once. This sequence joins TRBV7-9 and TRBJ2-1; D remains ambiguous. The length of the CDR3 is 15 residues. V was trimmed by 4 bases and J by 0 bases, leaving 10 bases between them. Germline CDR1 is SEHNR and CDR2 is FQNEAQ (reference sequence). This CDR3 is CASSSLSSSYNEQFF. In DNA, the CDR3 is TGTGCCAGCAGCTCCCTATCCTCCTCCTACAATGAGCAGTTCTTC. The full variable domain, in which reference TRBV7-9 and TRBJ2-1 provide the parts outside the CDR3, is DTGVSQNPRHKITKRGQNVTFRCDPISEHNRLYWYRQTLGQGPEFLTYFQNEAQLEKSRLLSDRFSAERPKGSFSTLEIQRTEQGDSAMYLCASSSLSSSYNEQFFGPGTRLTVL.

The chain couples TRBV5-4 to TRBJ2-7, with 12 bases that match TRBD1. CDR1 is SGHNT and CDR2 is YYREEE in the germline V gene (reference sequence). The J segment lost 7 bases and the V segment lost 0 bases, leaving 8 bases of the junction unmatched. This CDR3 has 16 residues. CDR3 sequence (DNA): TGTGCCAGCAGCTTGGGCCCGGGACAGGGGGCTCCTGAGCAGTACTTC. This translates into CASSLGPGQGAPEQYF.

CDR3 region: CASSLDHRSRSYEQYF. In DNA form, the CDR3 reads TGTGCCAGCAGCTTAGATCACAGGAGCCGATCCTACGAGCAGTACTTC. The rearrangement uses TRBV7-8 and TRBJ2-7, with D tentatively TRBD1 (5 bases). The CDR3 covers 16 residues. The germline CDR1 and CDR2 sequences are SGHVS and FQNEAQ. Deletions cut 1 base from V and 1 base from J, with 14 bases between.

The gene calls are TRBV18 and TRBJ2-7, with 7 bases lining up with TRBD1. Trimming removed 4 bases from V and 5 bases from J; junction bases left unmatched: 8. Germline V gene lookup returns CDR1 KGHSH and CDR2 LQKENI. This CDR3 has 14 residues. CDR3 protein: CASSQTGYFDEQYF. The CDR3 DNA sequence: TGTGCCAGCTCACAGACAGGGTATTTCGACGAGCAGTACTTC.

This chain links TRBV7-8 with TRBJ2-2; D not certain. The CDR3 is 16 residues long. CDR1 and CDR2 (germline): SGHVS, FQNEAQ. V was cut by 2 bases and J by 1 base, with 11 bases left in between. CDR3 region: CASSLSVGRNTGELFF. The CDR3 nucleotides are TGTGCCAGCAGCTTAAGCGTCGGCAGGAACACCGGGGAGCTGTTTTTT.

The DNA of the CDR3 is TGTGCCAGCAGCTCGTTACAGGGACTAAGGGAAAAACTGTTTTTT. Translation: CASSSLQGLREKLFF. The chain is built from TRBV3-1 (or the pseudogene TRBV3-2) and TRBJ1-4, with D maybe TRBD1 (6 bases). The CDR3 loop spans 15 amino acids. Germline V gene lookup returns CDR1 LGHDT and CDR2 YNNKEL (reference sequence). V was cut by 5 bases and J by 8 bases, with 18 bases left in between.